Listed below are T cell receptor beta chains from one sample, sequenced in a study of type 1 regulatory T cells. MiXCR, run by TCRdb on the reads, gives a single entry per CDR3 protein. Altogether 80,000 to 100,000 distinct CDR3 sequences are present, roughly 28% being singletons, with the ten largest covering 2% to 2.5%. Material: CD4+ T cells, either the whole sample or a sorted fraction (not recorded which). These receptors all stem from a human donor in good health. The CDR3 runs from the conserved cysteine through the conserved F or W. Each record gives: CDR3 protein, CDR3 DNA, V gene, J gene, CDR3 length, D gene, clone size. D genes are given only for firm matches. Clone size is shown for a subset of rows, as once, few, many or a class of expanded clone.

CASSLTRDRAADTQYF,TGTGCCAGCAGCTTAACCCGGGACAGGGCAGCAGATACGCAGTATTTT,TRBV6-1,TRBJ2-3,16,TRBD1,-
CSGEAGQDTQYF,TGCAGTGGAGAGGCCGGGCAAGATACGCAGTATTTT,TRBV20-1,TRBJ2-3,12,-,-
CATRRGSLFYEQYF,TGTGCCACCCGACGGGGCTCCCTATTCTACGAGCAGTACTTC,TRBV11-2,TRBJ2-7,14,-,-
CSALTGMAGAGSGLKQFF,TGCAGTGCTCTGACGGGGATGGCGGGAGCAGGGTCTGGGTTAAAGCAGTTCTTC,TRBV20-1,TRBJ2-1,18,TRBD2,-
CASRIAATSEQFF,TGTGCCAGCCGAATCGCGGCAACGAGTGAGCAGTTCTTC,TRBV7-9,TRBJ2-1,13,-,-
CASSQRAGVGTGELFF,TGTGCCAGCAGCCAACGGGCGGGAGTGGGTACCGGGGAGCTGTTTTTT,TRBV3-1,TRBJ2-2,16,TRBD2,few
CASSESSSSSYNEQFF,TGCGCCAGCAGTGAGTCGAGTTCTAGCTCCTACAATGAGCAGTTCTTC,TRBV10-1,TRBJ2-1,16,-,-
CASSIQRTGELFF,TGCGCCAGCAGCATTCAGCGTACCGGGGAGCTGTTTTTT,TRBV4-3,TRBJ2-2,13,-,few
CSALTSGSYNEQFF,TGCAGTGCTTTGACTAGCGGCTCCTACAATGAGCAGTTCTTC,TRBV20-1,TRBJ2-1,14,TRBD2,few
CASSPLASEAFF,TGTGCCAGCTCACCACTCGCCTCTGAAGCTTTCTTT,TRBV18,TRBJ1-1,12,-,few
CASSQFGMFNEQFF,TGTGCCAGCAGCCAGTTCGGGATGTTCAATGAGCAGTTCTTC,TRBV14,TRBJ2-1,14,-,-
CASSPTLSSDAFF,TGTGCCAGCAGCCCCACCCTCAGCTCAGACGCTTTCTTT,TRBV5-5,TRBJ1-1,13,-,few
CASSLVWEQETQYF,TGTGCCAGCAGCTTGGTTTGGGAGCAAGAGACCCAGTACTTC,TRBV5-5,TRBJ2-5,14,-,few
CASSLKVGSGSYNSPLHF,TGTGCCAGCAGCTTAAAGGTGGGGTCCGGCTCCTATAATTCACCCCTCCACTTT,TRBV7-8,TRBJ1-6,18,-,few
CSASLQGTSGANVLTF,TGCAGTGCTAGCCTGCAGGGGACCTCTGGGGCCAACGTCCTGACTTTC,TRBV20-1,TRBJ2-6,16,-,many
CASSSWGKSSYEQYF,TGTGCCAGCAGCTCATGGGGAAAGAGCTCCTACGAGCAGTACTTC,TRBV7-8,TRBJ2-7,15,-,-
CASSLERFAELYNEQFF,TGTGCCAGCAGCTTAGAACGGTTTGCGGAACTCTACAATGAGCAGTTCTTC,TRBV7-8,TRBJ2-1,17,-,few
CASSLATLDDEQFF,TGCGCCAGCAGCTTGGCTACCCTCGACGATGAGCAGTTCTTC,TRBV5-1,TRBJ2-1,14,-,-
CASSLDSYTYEQYF,TGTGCCAGCAGCCTTGACAGTTACACCTACGAGCAGTACTTC,TRBV11-2,TRBJ2-7,14,-,few
CASSRVAGPYNEQFF,TGTGCCAGCTCACGAGTAGCGGGACCCTACAATGAGCAGTTCTTC,TRBV18,TRBJ2-1,15,TRBD2,-
CSADTRQGVAYEQYF,TGCAGTGCCGATACTCGACAGGGGGTTGCCTACGAGCAGTACTTC,TRBV20-1,TRBJ2-7,15,TRBD1,few
CASSGWTGAGELFF,TGTGCCAGCAGTGGCTGGACAGGGGCGGGGGAGCTGTTTTTT,TRBV6-1,TRBJ2-2,14,TRBD1,-
CASSDIGPGAWETQYF,TGTGCCAGCAGCGATATCGGACCGGGGGCCTGGGAGACCCAGTACTTC,TRBV14,TRBJ2-5,16,-,few
CASSRKLAGDYEQYF,TGTGCCAGCTCACGAAAACTAGCGGGAGACTACGAGCAGTACTTC,TRBV18,TRBJ2-7,15,TRBD2,-
CASSLRQMYEQYF,TGTGCCAGCAGCTTACGCCAGATGTACGAGCAGTACTTC,TRBV7-2,TRBJ2-7,13,-,few
CASSLSRVGREKTQYF,TGTGCCAGCAGCTTATCTCGTGTGGGCAGGGAAAAGACCCAGTACTTC,TRBV7-9,TRBJ2-5,16,-,few
CASSPRVGGQGETQYF,TGTGCCAGCAGCCCCCGGGTGGGCGGCCAGGGAGAGACCCAGTACTTC,TRBV7-2,TRBJ2-5,16,-,many
CTSSPTSGVLREYF,TGTACCAGCAGCCCCACTAGCGGCGTGTTACGGGAGTACTTC,TRBV3-1,TRBJ2-7,14,TRBD2,-
CASSRGNGANVLTF,TGCGCCAGCAGCAGGGGGAATGGGGCCAACGTCCTGACTTTC,TRBV5-1,TRBJ2-6,14,-,-
CASSRTVGLAGSDTQYF,TGTGCCAGTAGTAGGACCGTCGGCCTAGCGGGTTCGGATACGCAGTATTTT,TRBV19,TRBJ2-3,17,TRBD2,-
CSASWETGANVLTF,TGCAGTGCGTCGTGGGAGACTGGGGCCAACGTCCTGACTTTC,TRBV20-1,TRBJ2-6,14,-,-
CASRAGATPGELFF,TGTGCCAGCAGAGCGGGAGCAACCCCCGGGGAGCTGTTTTTT,TRBV9,TRBJ2-2,14,TRBD2,few
CASSPRSSGSTDTQYF,TGCGCCAGCAGCCCAAGGAGTAGCGGGAGCACAGATACGCAGTATTTT,TRBV5-1,TRBJ2-3,16,TRBD2,-
CASREHGRTYEQYF,TGTGCCAGCAGAGAGCATGGCAGGACCTACGAGCAGTACTTC,TRBV28,TRBJ2-7,14,-,few
CASSPGPAYEQYF,TGCGCCAGCAGCCCCGGACCTGCCTACGAGCAGTACTTC,TRBV5-1,TRBJ2-7,13,-,-
CASSQTGTSPEQYF,TGTGCCAGCAGCCAGACCGGGACTTCTCCCGAGCAGTACTTC,TRBV12-3/TRBV12-4,TRBJ2-7,14,-,-
CASSFDRAGSPLHF,TGTGCCAGCAGTTTCGACAGGGCTGGTTCACCCCTCCACTTT,TRBV9,TRBJ1-6,14,TRBD1,-
CASSLGSGTVNNEQFF,TGTGCCAGCAGCTTGGGGTCCGGGACAGTTAACAATGAGCAGTTCTTC,TRBV5-5,TRBJ2-1,16,TRBD1,-
CASSLIAVKDTQYF,TGTGCCAGCAGTTTAATAGCGGTCAAGGATACGCAGTATTTT,TRBV12-3/TRBV12-4,TRBJ2-3,14,-,few
CASRPLAGGREQYF,TGTGCCAGCAGACCTCTAGCGGGAGGGCGCGAGCAGTACTTC,TRBV11-2,TRBJ2-7,14,TRBD2,-
CSARGTGTGTNQPQHF,TGCAGTGCTAGGGGAACCGGGACAGGGACCAATCAGCCCCAGCATTTT,TRBV20-1,TRBJ1-5,16,TRBD1,few
CSVESRAGSSYNEQFF,TGCAGCGTTGAATCCCGCGCGGGGAGCTCCTACAATGAGCAGTTCTTC,TRBV29-1,TRBJ2-1,16,-,-
CASSELAGPKNIQYF,TGTGCCAGCAGTGAACTAGCGGGACCCAAAAACATTCAGTACTTC,TRBV25-1,TRBJ2-4,15,TRBD2,few
CATSRDWGEQFF,TGTGCCACCAGCAGAGATTGGGGGGAGCAGTTCTTC,TRBV15,TRBJ2-1,12,-,few
CASSVKGQGGYEQYF,TGCGCCAGCAGCGTGAAGGGACAGGGGGGATACGAGCAGTACTTC,TRBV5-1,TRBJ2-7,15,TRBD1,-
CASSLEGTGEQYF,TGCGCCAGCAGCTTGGAGGGGACCGGCGAGCAGTACTTC,TRBV5-1,TRBJ2-7,13,-,-
CASSLYGLVSYNEQFF,TGTGCCAGCAGTTTATACGGTCTAGTATCCTACAATGAGCAGTTCTTC,TRBV12-3/TRBV12-4,TRBJ2-1,16,-,few
CASSAQLARASNEQFF,TGCGCCAGCAGCGCGCAACTAGCGAGAGCCTCAAATGAGCAGTTCTTC,TRBV5-1,TRBJ2-1,16,TRBD2,-
CASSGLAGVTNEQFF,TGTGCCAGCAGCGGACTAGCGGGGGTGACTAATGAGCAGTTCTTC,TRBV2,TRBJ2-1,15,TRBD2,few
CASSQNEQFF,TGTGCCAGCAGCCAAAATGAGCAGTTCTTC,TRBV9,TRBJ2-1,10,-,few
CASSQEGNTEAFF,TGTGCCAGCAGCCAAGAAGGGAACACTGAAGCTTTCTTT,TRBV3-1,TRBJ1-1,13,-,-
CASSLLEGGIMNTEAFF,TGTGCCAGCAGCCTACTGGAGGGGGGCATAATGAACACTGAAGCTTTCTTT,TRBV7-2,TRBJ1-1,17,-,-
CASSQITGPGELFF,TGTGCCAGCAGCCAAATAACGGGACCCGGGGAGCTGTTTTTT,TRBV3-1,TRBJ2-2,14,-,-
CASSYTGLRQDTQYF,TGTGCCAGCAGTTATACCGGTTTGCGGCAAGATACGCAGTATTTT,TRBV6-2/TRBV6-3,TRBJ2-3,15,-,-
CAIGTREDTQYF,TGTGCCATCGGGACTAGAGAAGATACGCAGTATTTT,TRBV10-3,TRBJ2-3,12,TRBD2,many
CSARDILKAADTQYF,TGCAGTGCTAGAGATATATTAAAGGCCGCAGATACGCAGTATTTT,TRBV20-1,TRBJ2-3,15,-,many
CASKRTSGDGELFF,TGTGCCAGCAAAAGGACTAGCGGCGACGGGGAGCTGTTTTTT,TRBV7-3,TRBJ2-2,14,TRBD2,few